A selection of T cell receptor beta chains follows, all from one sample in a study of human T cells and chemical hapten exposure. TCRdb re-derived calls from the RACE reads in MiXCR, one entry per CDR3 protein. The table has about 51,000 distinct CDR3 sequences, about a tenth seen once. Here the sequenced sample was whole blood, taken in connection with sensitization to the hapten diphenylcyclopropenone (DPC). Source of these receptors: a woman between 40 and 50 years old with alopecia areata. Some clones in this sample may be carry-over from other donors' samples. Each CDR3 is given with its conserved first and last residue. The order of the fields is V gene, clone size, D gene, CDR3 protein. D genes are given only for firm matches. Expanded clones get a size class; other rows say once, few or many, or leave the size out.

TRBV7-6 | . | . | CASSLEGYVSSYNEQFF
TRBV12-3/TRBV12-4 | . | TRBD1 | CASSLGTGVYGNTIYF
TRBV6-1 | few | . | CASSERGKSKVELFF
TRBV6-6 | many | TRBD1 | CASTKEGGEYGYTF
TRBV5-4 | . | . | CASSLTGRNTYEQYF
TRBV5-4 | many | TRBD1 | CAIIGTAADTQYF
TRBV5-1 | few | TRBD1 | CASSSTGVGGYTF
TRBV4-1 | many | . | CASSQVGRGHEQYF
TRBV6-1 | many | TRBD2 | CASTSTASGSNEQFF
TRBV4-3 | few | TRBD2 | CASSQDRSGGADEQYF
TRBV29-1 | few | . | CSVVTENSYEQYF
TRBV14 | many | . | CASSPSTVAKNIQYF
TRBV28 | many | . | CANATGGGQPQHF
TRBV5-1 | . | . | CASSLDSNTGELFF
TRBV30 | many | . | CAWSGRESSPLHF
TRBV6-2/TRBV6-3 | few | TRBD2 | CASSSTSGVPETQYF
TRBV15 | . | . | CATSRVVGDDGYTF
TRBV6-2/TRBV6-3 | few | . | CASRRDTSTDTQYF
TRBV6-1 | many | . | CASSEARRGYGYTF
TRBV6-2/TRBV6-3 | many | TRBD1 | CASSPPDRGDTGELFF
TRBV4-1 | many | . | CASRPTVGSNQPQHF
TRBV28 | many | TRBD2 | CATKGLAVSNEQFF
TRBV27 | many | . | CASQGSSGNTIYF
TRBV5-5 | . | . | CASSFEAGRTGELFF
TRBV7-2 | . | . | CAVTGGSTDTQYF
TRBV6-1 | . | TRBD1 | CASTGDRGRRYNEQFF
TRBV4-1 | . | TRBD1 | CASSLPRDRGSTEAFF
TRBV9 | . | . | CASSAITGTDTQYF
TRBV18 | many | TRBD1 | CASSQGGQANSPLHF
TRBV7-2 | few | TRBD1 | CASSLAGTEDYGYTF
TRBV29-1 | . | . | CSVGGGEETQYF
TRBV7-9 | . | TRBD1 | CASSLGGQGMNNEAFF
TRBV20-1 | many | . | CSGAPTRTQFF
TRBV5-4 | . | . | CASSLDINEQFF
TRBV20-1 | many | . | CSEGHSNTEAFF
TRBV29-1 | . | . | CSVDDTQYF
TRBV7-9 | few | . | CASSLARGEETQYF
TRBV4-1 | . | . | CASSQVDNSYEQYF
TRBV10-3 | . | . | CAISSGVLETQYF
TRBV3-1 | many | . | CASSQDSKTPSAQYF